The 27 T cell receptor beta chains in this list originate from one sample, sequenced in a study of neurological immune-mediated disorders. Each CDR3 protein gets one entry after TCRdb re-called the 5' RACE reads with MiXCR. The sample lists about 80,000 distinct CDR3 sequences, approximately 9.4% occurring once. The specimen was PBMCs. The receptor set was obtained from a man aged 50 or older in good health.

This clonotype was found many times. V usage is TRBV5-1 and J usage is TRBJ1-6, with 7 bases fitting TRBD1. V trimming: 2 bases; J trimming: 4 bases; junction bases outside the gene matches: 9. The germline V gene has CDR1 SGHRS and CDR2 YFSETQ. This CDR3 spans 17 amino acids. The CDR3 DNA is TGCGCCAGCAGCTTAGGAGGGGGCCAGCTGTATAATTCACCCCTCCACTTT. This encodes CASSLGGGQLYNSPLHF.

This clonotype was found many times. This CDR3 is CASSFGREETQYF. DNA of the CDR3: TGTGCCAGCAGTTTTGGCAGGGAAGAGACCCAGTACTTC. The chain joins TRBV12-3 or TRBV12-4 to TRBJ2-5; maybe TRBD1 (5 bases). Deletions cut 3 bases from V and 3 bases from J, with 8 bases between. The CDR3 covers 13 residues.

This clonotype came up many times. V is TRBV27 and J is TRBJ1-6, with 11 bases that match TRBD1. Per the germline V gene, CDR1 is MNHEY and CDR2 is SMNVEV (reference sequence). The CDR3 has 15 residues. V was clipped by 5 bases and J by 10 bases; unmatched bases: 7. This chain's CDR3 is CASSIGQGAGSPLHF. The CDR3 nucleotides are TGTGCCAGCAGTATCGGACAGGGGGCTGGCTCACCCCTCCACTTT.

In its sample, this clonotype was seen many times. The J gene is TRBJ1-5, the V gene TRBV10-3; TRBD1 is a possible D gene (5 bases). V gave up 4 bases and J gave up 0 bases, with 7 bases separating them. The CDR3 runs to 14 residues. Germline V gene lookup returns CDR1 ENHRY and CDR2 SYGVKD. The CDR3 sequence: CAISGGNSNQPQHF. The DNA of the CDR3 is TGTGCCATCAGTGGGGGGAATAGCAATCAGCCCCAGCATTTT.

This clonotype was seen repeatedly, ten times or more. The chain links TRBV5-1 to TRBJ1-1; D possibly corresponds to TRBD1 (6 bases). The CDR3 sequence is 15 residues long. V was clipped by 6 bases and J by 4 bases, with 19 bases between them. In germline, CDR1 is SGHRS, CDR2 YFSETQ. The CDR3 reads CASNGGGGPSTEAFF. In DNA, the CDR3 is TGCGCCAGCAACGGAGGGGGGGGACCAAGCACTGAAGCTTTCTTT. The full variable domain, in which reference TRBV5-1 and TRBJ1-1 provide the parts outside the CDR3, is KAGVTQTPRYLIKTRGQQVTLSCSPISGHRSVSWYQQTPGQGLQFLFEYFSETQRNKGNFPGRFSGRQFSNSRSEMNVSTLELGDSALYLCASNGGGGPSTEAFFGQGTRLTVV.

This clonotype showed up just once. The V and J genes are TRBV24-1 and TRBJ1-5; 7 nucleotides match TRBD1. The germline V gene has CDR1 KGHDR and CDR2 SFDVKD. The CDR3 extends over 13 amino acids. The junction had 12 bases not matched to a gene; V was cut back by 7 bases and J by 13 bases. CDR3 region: CATSKTGSQQQHF. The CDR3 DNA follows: TGTGCCACCAGCAAGACAGGGAGTCAGCAACAGCATTTT.

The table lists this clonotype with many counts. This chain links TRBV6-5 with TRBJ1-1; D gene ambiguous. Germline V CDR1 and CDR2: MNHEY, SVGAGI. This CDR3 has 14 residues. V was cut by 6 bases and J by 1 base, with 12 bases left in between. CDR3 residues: CASSPEGGNTEAFF. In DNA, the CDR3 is TGTGCCAGCAGCCCCGAGGGCGGGAACACTGAAGCTTTCTTT.

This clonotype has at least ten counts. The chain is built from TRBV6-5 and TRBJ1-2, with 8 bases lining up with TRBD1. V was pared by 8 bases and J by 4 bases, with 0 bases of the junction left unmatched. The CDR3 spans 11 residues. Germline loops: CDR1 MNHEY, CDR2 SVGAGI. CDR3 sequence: CASGTGYGYTF. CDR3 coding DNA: TGTGCCAGCGGGACAGGCTATGGCTACACCTTC.

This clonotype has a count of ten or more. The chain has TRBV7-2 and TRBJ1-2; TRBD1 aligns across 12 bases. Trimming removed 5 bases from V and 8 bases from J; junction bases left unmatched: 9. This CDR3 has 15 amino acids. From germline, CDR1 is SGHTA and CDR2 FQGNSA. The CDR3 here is CASSIGTGGAFGYTF. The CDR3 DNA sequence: TGTGCCAGCAGCATAGGGACAGGGGGCGCATTCGGCTACACCTTC.

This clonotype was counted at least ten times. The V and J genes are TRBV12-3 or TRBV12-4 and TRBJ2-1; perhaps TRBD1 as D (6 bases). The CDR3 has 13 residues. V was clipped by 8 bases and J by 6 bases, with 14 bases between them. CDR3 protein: CASLNREANEQFF. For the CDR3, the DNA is TGTGCCAGCCTCAACAGGGAAGCCAATGAGCAGTTCTTC.

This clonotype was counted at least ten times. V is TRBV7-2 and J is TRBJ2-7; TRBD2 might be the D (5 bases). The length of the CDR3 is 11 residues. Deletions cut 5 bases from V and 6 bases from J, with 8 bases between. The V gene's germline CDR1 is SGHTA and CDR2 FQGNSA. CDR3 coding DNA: TGTGCCAGCAGCCCTGGAGGCGAGCAGTACTTC. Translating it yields CASSPGGEQYF.

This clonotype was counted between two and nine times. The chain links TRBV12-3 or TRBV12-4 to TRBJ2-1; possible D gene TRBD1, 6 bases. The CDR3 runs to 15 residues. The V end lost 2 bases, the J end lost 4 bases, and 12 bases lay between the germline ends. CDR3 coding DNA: TGTGCCAGCAGTTTAACCGGACAGCAGTACAATGAGCAGTTCTTC. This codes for CASSLTGQQYNEQFF.

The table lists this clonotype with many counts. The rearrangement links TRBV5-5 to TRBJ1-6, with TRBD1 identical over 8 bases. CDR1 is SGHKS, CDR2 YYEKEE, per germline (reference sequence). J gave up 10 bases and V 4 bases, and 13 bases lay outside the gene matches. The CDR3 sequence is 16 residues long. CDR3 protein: CASSRPGQGAESPLHF. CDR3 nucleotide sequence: TGTGCCAGCAGCCGCCCTGGGCAGGGGGCAGAATCACCCCTCCACTTT.

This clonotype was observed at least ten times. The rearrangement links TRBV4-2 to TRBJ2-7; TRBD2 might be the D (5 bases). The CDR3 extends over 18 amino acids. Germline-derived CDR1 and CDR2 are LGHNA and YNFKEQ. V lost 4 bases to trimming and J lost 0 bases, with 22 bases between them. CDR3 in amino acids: CASSREPRPSPLSYEQYF. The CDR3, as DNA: TGTGCCAGCAGCCGGGAGCCTCGGCCGAGTCCCCTCTCCTACGAGCAGTACTTC.

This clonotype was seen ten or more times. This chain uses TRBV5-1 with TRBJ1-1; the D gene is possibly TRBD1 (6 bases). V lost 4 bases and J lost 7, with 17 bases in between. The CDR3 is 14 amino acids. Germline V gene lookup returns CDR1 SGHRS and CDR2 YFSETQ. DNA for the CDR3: TGCGCCAGCAGCCTAGGGACAATGTGGGATGAAGCTTTCTTT. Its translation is CASSLGTMWDEAFF.

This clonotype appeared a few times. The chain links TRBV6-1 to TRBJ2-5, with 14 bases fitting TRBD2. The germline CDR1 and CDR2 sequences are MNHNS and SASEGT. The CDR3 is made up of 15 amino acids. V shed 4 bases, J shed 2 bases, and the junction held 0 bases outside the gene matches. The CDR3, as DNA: TGTGCCAGCAGTGGACTAGCGGGGGGGCAAGAGACCCAGTACTTC. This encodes CASSGLAGGQETQYF.

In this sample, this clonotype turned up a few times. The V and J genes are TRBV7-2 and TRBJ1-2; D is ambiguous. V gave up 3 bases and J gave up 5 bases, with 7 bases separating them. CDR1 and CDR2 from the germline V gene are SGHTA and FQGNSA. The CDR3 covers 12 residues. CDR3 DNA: TGTGCCAGCAGCTTGGACGCTTATGGCTACACCTTC. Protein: CASSLDAYGYTF.

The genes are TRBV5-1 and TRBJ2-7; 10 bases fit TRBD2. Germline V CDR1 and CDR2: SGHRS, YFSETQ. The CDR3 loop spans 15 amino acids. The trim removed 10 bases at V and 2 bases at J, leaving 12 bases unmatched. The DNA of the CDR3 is TGCGCCTCCGCGGGGATAGCGGGGGGTCCCTACGAGCAGTACTTC. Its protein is CASAGIAGGPYEQYF.

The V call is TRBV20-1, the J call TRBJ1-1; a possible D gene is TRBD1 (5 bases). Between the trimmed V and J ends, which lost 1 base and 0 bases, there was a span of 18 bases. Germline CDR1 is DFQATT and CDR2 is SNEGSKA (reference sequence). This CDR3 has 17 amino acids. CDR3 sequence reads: CSARAGPRQILNTEAFF. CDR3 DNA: TGCAGTGCTAGAGCGGGACCCCGACAGATTCTGAACACTGAAGCTTTCTTT.

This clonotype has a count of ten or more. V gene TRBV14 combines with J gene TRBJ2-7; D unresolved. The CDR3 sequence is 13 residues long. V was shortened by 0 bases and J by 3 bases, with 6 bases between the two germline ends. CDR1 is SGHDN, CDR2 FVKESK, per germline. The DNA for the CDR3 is TGTGCCAGCAGCCAAGAACCATTCTACGAGCAGTACTTC. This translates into CASSQEPFYEQYF.

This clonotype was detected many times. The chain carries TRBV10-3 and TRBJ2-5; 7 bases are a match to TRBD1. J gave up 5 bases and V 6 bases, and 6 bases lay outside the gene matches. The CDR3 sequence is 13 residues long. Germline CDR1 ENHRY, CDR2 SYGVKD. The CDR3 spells CAIRTDREETQYF. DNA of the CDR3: TGTGCCATCAGGACCGACAGGGAGGAGACCCAGTACTTC.

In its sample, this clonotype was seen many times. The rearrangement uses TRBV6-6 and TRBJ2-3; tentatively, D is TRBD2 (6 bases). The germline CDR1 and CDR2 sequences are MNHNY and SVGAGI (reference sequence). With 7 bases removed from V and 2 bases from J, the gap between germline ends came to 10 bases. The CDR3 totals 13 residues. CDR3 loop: CASKGLLTDTQYF. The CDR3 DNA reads TGTGCCAGCAAGGGACTTCTCACAGATACGCAGTATTTT.

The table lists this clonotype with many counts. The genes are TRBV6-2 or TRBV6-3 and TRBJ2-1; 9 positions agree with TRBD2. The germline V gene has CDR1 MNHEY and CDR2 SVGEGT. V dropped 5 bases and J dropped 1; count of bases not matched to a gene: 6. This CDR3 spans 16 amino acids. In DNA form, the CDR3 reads TGTGCCAGCAGTCGTAGCGGGAGCGGGTCCTACAATGAGCAGTTCTTC. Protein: CASSRSGSGSYNEQFF.

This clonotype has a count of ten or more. The CDR3 region has the DNA TGCAGTGCTAGGGGGAGACAGTGGGTTAGCACAGATACGCAGTATTTT. As protein: CSARGRQWVSTDTQYF. The chain combines TRBV20-1 with TRBJ2-3; D possibly uses TRBD1 or TRBD2 (5 bases each). Germline assignment: CDR1 DFQATT and CDR2 SNEGSKA (reference sequence). Trimming removed 3 bases from V and 0 bases from J, with 16 bases in between. The CDR3 is made up of 16 amino acids.

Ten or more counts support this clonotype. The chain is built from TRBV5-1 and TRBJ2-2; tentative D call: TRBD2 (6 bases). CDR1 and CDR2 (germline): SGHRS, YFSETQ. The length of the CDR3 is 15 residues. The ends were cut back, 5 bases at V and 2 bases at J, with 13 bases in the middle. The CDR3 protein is CASSFRDLNTGELFF. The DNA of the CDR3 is TGCGCCAGCAGTTTCCGGGACTTAAACACCGGGGAGCTGTTTTTT.

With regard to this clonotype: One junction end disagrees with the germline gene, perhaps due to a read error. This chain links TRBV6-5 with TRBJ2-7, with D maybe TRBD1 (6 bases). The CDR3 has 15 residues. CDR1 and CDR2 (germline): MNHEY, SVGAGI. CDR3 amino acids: CVSRERPRGLYEQYF. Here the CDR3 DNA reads TGTGTCAGCAGGGAGAGGCCGAGGGGGTTGTATGAGCAGTACTTC.

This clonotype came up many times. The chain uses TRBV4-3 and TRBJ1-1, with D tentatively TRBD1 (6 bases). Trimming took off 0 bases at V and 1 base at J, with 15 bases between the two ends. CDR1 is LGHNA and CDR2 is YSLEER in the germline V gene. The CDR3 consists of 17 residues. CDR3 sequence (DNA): TGCGCCAGCAGCCAAGAGTACGGGGGGGCGGGGAACACTGAAGCTTTCTTT. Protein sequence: CASSQEYGGAGNTEAFF.